A selection of T cell receptor beta chains follows, all from one sample in a study of post-analysis software for immune sequencing data. TCRdb independently ran MiXCR on the PCR reads; one entry per CDR3 protein. The repertoire holds around 700,000 distinct CDR3 sequences, with about 60% as singletons. The sequencing input was blood. The receptors were gathered from a girl between 2 and 10 years old with multiple sclerosis. CDR3s include the opening cysteine and the closing phenylalanine or tryptophan. Each record gives: D gene, CDR3 length, clone size, J gene, V gene, CDR3 DNA, CDR3 protein. The D gene is left open where the match is weak. Not all rows give a size; the values are once, few, many and, for expanded clones, a class.

-	13	-	TRBJ2-5	TRBV25-1	TGTGCCAGCAGTGAAACAGCTCCAGAGACCCAGTACTTC	CASSETAPETQYF
-	15	-	TRBJ2-3	TRBV12-3/TRBV12-4	TGTGCCAGCAGTTCCGGGCCACAGCCCACAGATACGCAGTATTTT	CASSSGPQPTDTQYF
-	14	-	TRBJ2-3	TRBV4-2	TGTGCCAGCAGCCAAGCGGGAACCACAGATACGCAGTATTTT	CASSQAGTTDTQYF
-	17	-	TRBJ2-6	TRBV10-3	TGTGCCATCAGTGAGCAGGGATCCTCAGCTGGGGCCAACGTCCTGACTTTC	CAISEQGSSAGANVLTF
-	15	few	TRBJ2-1	TRBV6-1	TGTGCCGGTGGACAGTCCCAGAGCTCCTACAATGAGCAGTTCTTC	CAGGQSQSSYNEQFF
-	12	-	TRBJ1-1	TRBV20-1	TGCAGTGCTAGAAGACCCACGGTAGGAGCTTTCTTT	CSARRPTVGAFF
TRBD2	17	-	TRBJ2-4	TRBV11-2	TGTGCCAGCAGCTTAGATCGGGAGGGCAGTTACAAAAACATTCAGTACTTC	CASSLDREGSYKNIQYF
TRBD2	13	-	TRBJ2-7	TRBV20-1	TGCAGTGCTAGACTAGCGGGCTCCTACGAGCAGTACTTC	CSARLAGSYEQYF
-	13	-	TRBJ1-1	TRBV29-1	TGCAGCGCCTGGCTAGGGGTGCTCACTGAAGCTTTCTTT	CSAWLGVLTEAFF
-	12	few	TRBJ2-2	TRBV6-1	TGTGCCAGCAGCTTGCCGGCGGGGGAGCTGTTTTTT	CASSLPAGELFF
-	13	-	TRBJ2-7	TRBV6-4	TGTGCCGAAGCGGCGGACTTCTCCTACGAGCAGTACTTC	CAEAADFSYEQYF
TRBD2	16	-	TRBJ2-1	TRBV7-6	TGTGCCAGCAGCCCCACGACTAGCGGGAGCCACAATGAGCAGTTCTTC	CASSPTTSGSHNEQFF
-	14	-	TRBJ2-3	TRBV29-1	TGCAGCTCCCGGCGGTCGGGCTTCACAGATACGCAGTATTTT	CSSRRSGFTDTQYF
-	14	-	TRBJ2-3	TRBV6-6	TGTGCCAGCAGTTTCGAACAGTTCAAGGATACGCAGTATTTT	CASSFEQFKDTQYF
-	14	once	TRBJ1-6	TRBV14	TGTGCCAGCAGCTTCCGGGGTTTCAATTCACCCCTCCACTTT	CASSFRGFNSPLHF
TRBD1	13	-	TRBJ2-7	TRBV7-6	TGTGCCAGCAGCGTCGGACAGGCCTACGAGCAGTACTTC	CASSVGQAYEQYF
-	16	few	TRBJ2-7	TRBV6-2/TRBV6-3	TGTGCCAGCAGTTACAACCGACGGGACAACTCCTACGAGCAGTACTTC	CASSYNRRDNSYEQYF
-	17	-	TRBJ2-7	TRBV28	TGTGCCAGCAGTCTCCTCTCTTCTGGGACCGGGGGCCACGAGCAGTACTTC	CASSLLSSGTGGHEQYF
-	15	few	TRBJ2-5	TRBV6-6	TGTGCCAGCAGTTACCCGACCCGGGACTCCGGTAACCAGTACTTC	CASSYPTRDSGNQYF
TRBD2	15	-	TRBJ2-1	TRBV7-9	TGTGCCAGCGCAATAAGCGGGAGTAGGTACAATGAGCAGTTCTTC	CASAISGSRYNEQFF